The 9 T cell receptor beta chains given below trace back to one sample, sequenced in a study of cytomegalovirus exposure and HLA in healthy donors (dated by TCRdb to 2016 to 2017). The method behind the library was the immunoSEQ multiplex PCR assay. A mixture of 60 forward primers for TCR Vbeta segments and 13 reverse primers for TCR Jbeta segments was used in the multiplex PCR. Not all clones reach the TCRdb copy of this immuneACCESS table, which keeps in-frame sequences only. Checked studies attribute under half of the gap to unresolved V genes and leave the rest unexplained. This sample's table lists around 100,000 clones. The ten top clones hold 0.55% to 0.65% of the sample. Sequencing was done on a sample of PBMCs. These receptors were taken from a man aged 45-65 years in good health and CMV-seronegative.

The chain couples TRBV5-6 to TRBJ1-1; the match to TRBD1 covers 11 bases. V trimming: 4 bases; J trimming: 4 bases; junction bases outside the gene matches: 9. The CDR3 contains 16 residues. The germline V gene has CDR1 SGHDT and CDR2 YYEEEE. The CDR3 DNA reads as TGTGCCAGCAGCCCCCGGGACAGGGGGTGGTCCACTGAAGCTTTCTTT. Amino acids: CASSPRDRGWSTEAFF.

V gene TRBV23-1 combines with J gene TRBJ2-5; 8 positions agree with TRBD1. TRBV23-1 is an open reading frame, and its role is uncertain. The CDR3 totals 15 residues. Trimming at V came to 6 bases and at J to 5 bases, leaving 11 bases not matched to a gene. CDR3 sequence: CASRNRGVRFETQYF. The CDR3 DNA follows: TGCGCCAGCAGAAACAGGGGGGTGAGGTTTGAGACCCAGTACTTC.

The genes are TRBV18 and TRBJ1-1; D remains unclear. V was shortened by 2 bases and J by 6 bases, with 10 bases between the two germline ends. Germline values: CDR1 KGHSH, CDR2 LQKENI. The CDR3 contains 13 residues. This CDR3 reads CASSPGGDSEAFF. The CDR3 DNA follows: TGTGCCAGCTCACCAGGAGGAGACTCTGAAGCTTTCTTT.

V gene TRBV4-2 combines with J gene TRBJ2-1; 10 nucleotides align to TRBD2. J lost 10 bases, V lost 4 bases, and 10 bases had no gene match. CDR1 is LGHNA, CDR2 YNFKEQ, per germline. This CDR3 has 15 amino acids. The CDR3 sequence: CASSPGTSAVMEQFF. The CDR3 DNA follows: TGTGCCAGCAGCCCCGGGACTAGCGCTGTTATGGAGCAGTTCTTC.

The chain couples TRBV18 to TRBJ1-6; the D gene is possibly TRBD1 (5 bases). The CDR3 is 16 residues long. The germline V gene encodes CDR1 KGHSH and CDR2 LQKENI. The V end lost 5 bases, the J end lost 15 bases, and 26 bases lay between the germline ends. CDR3 bases: TGTGCCAGCTCATCATCATCCCTGGGGCAGGGCGTCAGCCTCCACTTT. Translating it yields CASSSSSLGQGVSLHF.

CDR3 sequence: CASSLPPGLAGSGANVLTF. DNA of the CDR3: TGTGCCAGCAGCTTACCTCCGGGACTAGCGGGATCTGGGGCCAACGTCCTGACTTTC. This sequence joins TRBV7-2 and TRBJ2-6; 13 bases fit TRBD2. Germline assignment: CDR1 SGHTA and CDR2 FQGNSA. The CDR3 runs 19 residues. V dropped 2 bases and J dropped 1; count of bases not matched to a gene: 5. Full variable domain (outside the CDR3, taken from reference TRBV7-2 and TRBJ2-6): GAGVSQSPSNKVTEKGKDVELRCDPISGHTALYWYRQSLGQGLEFLIYFQGNSAPDKSGLPSDRFSAERTGGSVSTLTIQRTQQEDSAVYLCASSLPPGLAGSGANVLTFGAGSRLTVL.

J is TRBJ1-2 and V is TRBV11-2; 11 positions agree with TRBD1. The CDR3 consists of 15 residues. Trimming removed 4 bases from V and 3 bases from J; junction bases left unmatched: 4. CDR1 is SGHAT, CDR2 FQNNGV, per germline. The CDR3 bases are TGTGCCAGCAGCTGGACAGGGGGCTTAGACTATGGCTACACCTTC. It codes for CASSWTGGLDYGYTF. The full variable domain, completed using reference TRBV11-2 and TRBJ1-2, is EAGVAQSPRYKIIEKRQSVAFWCNPISGHATLYWYQQILGQGPKLLIQFQNNGVVDDSQLPKDRFSAERLKGVDSTLKIQPAKLEDSAVYLCASSWTGGLDYGYTFGSGTRLTVV.

The chain is built from TRBV5-1 and TRBJ1-2; 10 bases map to TRBD1. CDR1 and CDR2 from the germline V gene are SGHRS and YFSETQ. V dropped 7 bases and J dropped 0; count of bases not matched to a gene: 9. The CDR3 totals 16 residues. The CDR3 region has the DNA TGCGCCAGCTCCGCGGGGACAGGGGCCGCTAACTATGGCTACACCTTC. It translates to CASSAGTGAANYGYTF.

J is TRBJ2-7 and V is TRBV5-1; 7 bases match TRBD2. Germline V CDR1 and CDR2: SGHRS, YFSETQ. This CDR3 contains 14 residues. J lost 0 bases, V lost 2 bases, and 2 bases had no gene match. DNA of the CDR3: TGCGCCAGCAGCTTCGGGGGGATCTCCTACGAGCAGTACTTC. This gives the protein CASSFGGISYEQYF.